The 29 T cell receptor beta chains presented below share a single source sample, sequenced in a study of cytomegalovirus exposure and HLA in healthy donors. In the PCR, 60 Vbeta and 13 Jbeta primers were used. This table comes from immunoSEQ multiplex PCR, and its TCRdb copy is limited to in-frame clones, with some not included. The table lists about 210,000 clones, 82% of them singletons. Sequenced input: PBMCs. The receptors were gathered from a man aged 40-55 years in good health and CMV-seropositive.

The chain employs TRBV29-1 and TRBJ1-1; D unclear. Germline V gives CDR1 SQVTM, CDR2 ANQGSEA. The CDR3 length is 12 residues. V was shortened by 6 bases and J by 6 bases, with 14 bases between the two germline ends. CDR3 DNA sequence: TGCAGCGTGCAAAACGGACTGGCTGAAGCTTTCTTT. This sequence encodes CSVQNGLAEAFF.

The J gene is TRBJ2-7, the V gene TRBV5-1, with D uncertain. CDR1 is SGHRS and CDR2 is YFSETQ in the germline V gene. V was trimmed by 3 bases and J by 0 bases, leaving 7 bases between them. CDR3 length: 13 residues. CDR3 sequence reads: CASSSDNSYEQYV. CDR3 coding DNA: TGCGCCAGCAGCTCAGACAACTCCTACGAGCAGTACGTC.

The CDR3 region is CASSQLPSNTGELFF. In nucleotides, the CDR3 is TGTGCCAGCAGCCAACTACCGTCGAACACCGGGGAGCTGTTTTTT. The chain has TRBV7-3 and TRBJ2-2; D not certain. Trimming removed 5 bases from V and 0 bases from J, with 10 bases in between. The CDR3 contains 15 residues. Germline values: CDR1 SGHTA, CDR2 FQGTGA.

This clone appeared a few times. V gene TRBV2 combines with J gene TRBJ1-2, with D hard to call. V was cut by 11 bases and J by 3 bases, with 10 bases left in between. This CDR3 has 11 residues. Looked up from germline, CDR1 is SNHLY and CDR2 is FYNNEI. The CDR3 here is CARRLDYGYTF. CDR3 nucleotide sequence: TGTGCCCGCCGGTTGGACTATGGCTACACCTTC.

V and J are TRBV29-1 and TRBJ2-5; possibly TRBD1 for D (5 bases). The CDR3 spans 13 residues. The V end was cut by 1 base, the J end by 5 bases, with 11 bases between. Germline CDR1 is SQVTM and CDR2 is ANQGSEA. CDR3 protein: CSVEAGRRETQYF. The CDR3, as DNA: TGCAGCGTTGAAGCAGGGCGGCGGGAGACCCAGTACTTC.

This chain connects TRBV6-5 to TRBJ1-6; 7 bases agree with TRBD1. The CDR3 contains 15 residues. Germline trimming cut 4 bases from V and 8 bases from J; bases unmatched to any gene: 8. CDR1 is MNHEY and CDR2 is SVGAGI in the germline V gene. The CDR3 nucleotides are TGTGCCAGCAGTTTCACAGGGGAGGCTTATTCACCCCTCCACTTT. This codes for CASSFTGEAYSPLHF.

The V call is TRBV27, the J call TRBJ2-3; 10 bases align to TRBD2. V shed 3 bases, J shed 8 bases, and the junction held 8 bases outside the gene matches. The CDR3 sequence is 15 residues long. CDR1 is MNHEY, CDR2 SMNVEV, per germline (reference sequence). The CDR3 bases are TGTGCCAGCAGTTTCCTAAGCGGGAGGGCGGGTACGCAGTATTTT. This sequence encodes CASSFLSGRAGTQYF.

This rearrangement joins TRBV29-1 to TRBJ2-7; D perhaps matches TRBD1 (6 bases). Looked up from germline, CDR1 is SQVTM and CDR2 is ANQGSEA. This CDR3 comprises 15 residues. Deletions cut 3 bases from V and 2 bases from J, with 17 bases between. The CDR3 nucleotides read TGCAGCGTTGAGTCCCCAGGGGTAATAACCTACGAGCAGTACTTC. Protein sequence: CSVESPGVITYEQYF.

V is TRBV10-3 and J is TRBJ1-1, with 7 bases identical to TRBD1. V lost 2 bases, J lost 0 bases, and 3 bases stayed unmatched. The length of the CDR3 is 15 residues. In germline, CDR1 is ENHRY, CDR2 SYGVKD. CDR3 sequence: CAISEKGGMNTEAFF. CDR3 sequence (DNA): TGTGCCATCAGTGAGAAAGGGGGCATGAACACTGAAGCTTTCTTT.

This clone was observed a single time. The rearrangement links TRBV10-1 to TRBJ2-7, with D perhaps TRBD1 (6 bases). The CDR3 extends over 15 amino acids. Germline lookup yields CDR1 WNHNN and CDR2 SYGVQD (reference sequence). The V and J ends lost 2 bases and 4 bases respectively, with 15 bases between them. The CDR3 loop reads CASSEPPGHLYEQYV. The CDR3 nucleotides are TGCGCCAGCAGTGAGCCCCCGGGACACTTATACGAGCAGTACGTC.

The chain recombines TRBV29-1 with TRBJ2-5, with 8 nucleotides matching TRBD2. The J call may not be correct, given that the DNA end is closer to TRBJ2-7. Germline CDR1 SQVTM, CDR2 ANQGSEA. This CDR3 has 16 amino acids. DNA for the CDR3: TGCAGCGTTGAAGGGTTAGCGGGATTCGGGCTTGACGAGCAGTACTTC. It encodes CSVEGLAGFGLDEQYF.

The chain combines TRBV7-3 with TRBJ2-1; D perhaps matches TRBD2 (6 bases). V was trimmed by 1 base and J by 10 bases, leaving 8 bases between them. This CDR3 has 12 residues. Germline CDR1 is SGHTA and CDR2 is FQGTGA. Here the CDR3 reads CASSLMAGEQFF. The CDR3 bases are TGTGCCAGCAGCTTAATGGCGGGAGAGCAGTTCTTC.

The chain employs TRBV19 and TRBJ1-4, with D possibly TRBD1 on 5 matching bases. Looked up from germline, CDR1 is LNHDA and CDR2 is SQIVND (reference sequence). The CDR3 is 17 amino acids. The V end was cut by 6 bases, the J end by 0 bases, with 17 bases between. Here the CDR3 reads CASRLTGTAATNEKLFF. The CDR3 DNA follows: TGTGCCAGTAGGCTAACAGGTACCGCGGCAACTAATGAAAAACTGTTTTTT. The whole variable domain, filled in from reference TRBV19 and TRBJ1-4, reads DGGITQSPKYLFRKEGQNVTLSCEQNLNHDAMYWYRQDPGQGLRLIYYSQIVNDFQKGDIAEGYSVSREKKESFPLTVTSAQKNPTAFYLCASRLTGTAATNEKLFFGSGTQLSVL.

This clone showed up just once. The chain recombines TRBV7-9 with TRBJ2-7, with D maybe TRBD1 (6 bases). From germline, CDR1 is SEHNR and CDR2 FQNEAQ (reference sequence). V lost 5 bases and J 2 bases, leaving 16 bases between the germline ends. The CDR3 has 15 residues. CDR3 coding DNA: TGTGCCAGCAGCCCGCGACCGGACAGAACCTACGAGCAGTACTTC. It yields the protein CASSPRPDRTYEQYF.

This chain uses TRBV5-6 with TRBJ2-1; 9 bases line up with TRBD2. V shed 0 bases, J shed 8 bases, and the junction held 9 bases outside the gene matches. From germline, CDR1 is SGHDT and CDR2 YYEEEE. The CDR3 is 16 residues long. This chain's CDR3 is CASSLVGIAGDYEQFF. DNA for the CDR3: TGTGCCAGCAGCTTGGTGGGGATAGCGGGAGATTATGAGCAGTTCTTC.

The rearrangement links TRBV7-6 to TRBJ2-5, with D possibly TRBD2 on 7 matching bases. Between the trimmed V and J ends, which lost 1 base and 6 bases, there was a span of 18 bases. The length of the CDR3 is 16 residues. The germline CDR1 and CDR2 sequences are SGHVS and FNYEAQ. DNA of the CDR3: TGTGCCAGCAGCTTAGAGAATAGGGGGGGCCCTAAGACCCAGTACTTC. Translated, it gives CASSLENRGGPKTQYF. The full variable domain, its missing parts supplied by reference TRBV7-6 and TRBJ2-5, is GAGVSQSPRYKVTKRGQDVALRCDPISGHVSLYWYRQALGQGPEFLTYFNYEAQQDKSGLPNDRFSAERPEGSISTLTIQRTEQRDSAMYRCASSLENRGGPKTQYFGPGTRLLVL.

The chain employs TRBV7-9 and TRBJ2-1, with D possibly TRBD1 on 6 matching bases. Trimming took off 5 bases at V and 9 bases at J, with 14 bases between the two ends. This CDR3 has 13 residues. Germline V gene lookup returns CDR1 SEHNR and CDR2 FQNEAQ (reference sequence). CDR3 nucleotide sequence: TGTGCCAGCAGCGTACAGGGAGACGGTGAGCAGTTCTTC. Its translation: CASSVQGDGEQFF.

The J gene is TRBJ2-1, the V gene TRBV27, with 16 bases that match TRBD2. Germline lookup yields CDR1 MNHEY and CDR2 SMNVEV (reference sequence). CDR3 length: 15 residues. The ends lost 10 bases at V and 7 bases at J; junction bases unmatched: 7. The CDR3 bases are TGTGCCATCGCCGGGACTAGCGGGGGGGGGAATGAGCAGTTCTTC. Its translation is CAIAGTSGGGNEQFF.

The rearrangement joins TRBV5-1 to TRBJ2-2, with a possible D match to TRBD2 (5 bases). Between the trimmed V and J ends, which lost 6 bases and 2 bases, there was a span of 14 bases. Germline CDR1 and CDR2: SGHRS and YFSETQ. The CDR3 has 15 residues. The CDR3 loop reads CASTSSTGNTGELFF. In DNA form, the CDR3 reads TGCGCCAGCACCTCGAGCACGGGAAACACCGGGGAGCTGTTTTTT.

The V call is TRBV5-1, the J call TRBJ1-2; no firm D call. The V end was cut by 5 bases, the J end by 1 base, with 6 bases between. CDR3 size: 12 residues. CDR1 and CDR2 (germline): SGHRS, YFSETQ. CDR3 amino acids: CASSEGNYGYTF. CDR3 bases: TGCGCCAGCAGTGAGGGTAACTATGGCTACACCTTC.

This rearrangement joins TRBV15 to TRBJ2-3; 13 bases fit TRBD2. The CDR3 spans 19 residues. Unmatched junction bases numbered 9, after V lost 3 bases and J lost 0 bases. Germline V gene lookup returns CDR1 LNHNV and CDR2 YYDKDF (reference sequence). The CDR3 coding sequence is TGTGCCACCAGCAGGACGACCGGGACTAGCGGGGAGAGCACAGATACGCAGTATTTT. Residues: CATSRTTGTSGESTDTQYF.

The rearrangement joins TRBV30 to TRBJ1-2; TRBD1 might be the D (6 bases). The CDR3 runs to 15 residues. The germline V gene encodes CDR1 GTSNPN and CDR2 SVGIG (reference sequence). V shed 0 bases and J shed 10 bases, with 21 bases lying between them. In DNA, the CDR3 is TGTGCCTGGAGTGTAGGACAGTCTACTTTAAACTTCTACACCTTC. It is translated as CAWSVGQSTLNFYTF.

The CDR3 here is CASSATSGANTGELFF. The CDR3 DNA sequence: TGTGCCAGCAGCGCAACTAGCGGGGCTAACACCGGGGAGCTGTTTTTT. The V gene is TRBV7-9, the J gene TRBJ2-2, with 10 bases identical to TRBD2. This CDR3 has 16 amino acids. Germline CDR1 is SEHNR and CDR2 is FQNEAQ (reference sequence). V lost 5 bases, J lost 2 bases, and 5 bases stayed unmatched.

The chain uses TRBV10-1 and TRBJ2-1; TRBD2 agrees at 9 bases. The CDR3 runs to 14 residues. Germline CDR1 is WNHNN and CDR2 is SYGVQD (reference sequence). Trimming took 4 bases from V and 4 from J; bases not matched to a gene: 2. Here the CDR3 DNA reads TGCGCCAGCAGTGCTACTAGCGGGTACAATGAGCAGTTCTTC. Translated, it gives CASSATSGYNEQFF.

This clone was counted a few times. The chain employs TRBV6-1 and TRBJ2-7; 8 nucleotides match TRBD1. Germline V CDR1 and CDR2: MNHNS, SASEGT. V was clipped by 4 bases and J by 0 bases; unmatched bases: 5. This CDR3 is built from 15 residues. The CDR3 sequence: CASSARTGNSYEQYV. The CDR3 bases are TGTGCCAGCAGTGCGAGGACAGGGAACTCCTACGAGCAGTACGTC.

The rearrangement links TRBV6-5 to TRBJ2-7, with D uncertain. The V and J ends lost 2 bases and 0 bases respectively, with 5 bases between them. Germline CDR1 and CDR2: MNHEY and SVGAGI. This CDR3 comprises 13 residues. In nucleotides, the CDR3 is TGTGCCAGCAGTTACGACACCTCCTACGAGCAGTACTTC. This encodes CASSYDTSYEQYF.

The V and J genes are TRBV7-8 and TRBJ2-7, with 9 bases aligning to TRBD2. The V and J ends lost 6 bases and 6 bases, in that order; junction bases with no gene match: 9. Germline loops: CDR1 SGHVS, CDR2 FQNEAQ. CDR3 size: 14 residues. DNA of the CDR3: TGTGCCAGCAGGTATAGCGGGAGCCGGAGCGAGCAGTACTTC. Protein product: CASRYSGSRSEQYF. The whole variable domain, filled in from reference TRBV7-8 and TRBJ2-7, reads GAGVSQSPRYKVAKRGQDVALRCDPISGHVSLFWYQQALGQGPEFLTYFQNEAQLDKSGLPSDRFFAERPEGSVSTLKIQRTQQEDSAVYLCASRYSGSRSEQYFGPGTRLTVT.

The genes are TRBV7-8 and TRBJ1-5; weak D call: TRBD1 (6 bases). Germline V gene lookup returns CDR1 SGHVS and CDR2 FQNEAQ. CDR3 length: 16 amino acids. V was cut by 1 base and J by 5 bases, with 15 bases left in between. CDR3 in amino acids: CASSLEGTPSDQPQHF. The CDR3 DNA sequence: TGTGCCAGCAGCTTAGAAGGGACACCCTCCGATCAGCCCCAGCATTTT.

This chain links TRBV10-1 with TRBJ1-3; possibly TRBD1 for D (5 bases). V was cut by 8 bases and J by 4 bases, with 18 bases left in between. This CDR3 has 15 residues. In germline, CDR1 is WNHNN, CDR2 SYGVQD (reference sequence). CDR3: CASGSGTLGGNTIYF. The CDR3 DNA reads TGCGCCAGCGGATCCGGGACTTTAGGCGGAAACACCATATATTTT.